This section outlines one T cell receptor beta chain sequence together with its context. V lost 1 base, J lost 4 bases, and 12 bases lay in between. CDR1 and CDR2 (germline): SGHRS, YFSETQ. The CDR3 totals 14 residues. This record belongs to a study of blood T cell repertoires in COVID-19. Original data processing: Reference gene primer amplification gave nucleated cell count estimates. Profiling relied on immunoSEQ multiplex PCR, and the TCRdb table lists in-frame clones only, not all of them. V and J calls and clone size come straight from that table; D and trimming were deduced from the DNA. Among around 99,000 clones, 84% were seen once, and the ten largest hold 6.6%.

The V gene is TRBV5-1, the J gene TRBJ2-7, with D possibly being TRBD2 (6 bases). The sample taken for sequencing was peripheral blood. The sequence was collected from a woman in her 50s with acute or convalescent COVID-19. Here the CDR3 DNA reads TGCGCCAGCAGCTTGACGGGGGTAGGGTACGAGCAGTACTTC. Translating it yields CASSLTGVGYEQYF.